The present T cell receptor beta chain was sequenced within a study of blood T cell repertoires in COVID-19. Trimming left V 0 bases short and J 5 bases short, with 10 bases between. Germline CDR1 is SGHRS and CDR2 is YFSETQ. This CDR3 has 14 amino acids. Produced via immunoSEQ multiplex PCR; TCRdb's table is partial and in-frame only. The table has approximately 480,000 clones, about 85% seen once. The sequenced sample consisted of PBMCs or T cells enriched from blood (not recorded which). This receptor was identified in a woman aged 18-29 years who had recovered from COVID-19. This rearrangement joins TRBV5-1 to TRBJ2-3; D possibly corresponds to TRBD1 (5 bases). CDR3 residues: CASSLGRTRDTQYF. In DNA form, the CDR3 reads TGCGCCAGCAGCTTGGGTAGGACACGAGATACGCAGTATTTT.